The clone carrying this T cell receptor beta chain was seen only a few times. Antigen: not known. This CDR3 contains 15 residues. The V segment lost 7 bases and the J segment 6 bases; nucleotides outside the gene matches: 6. The germline V gene has CDR1 ENHRY and CDR2 SYGVKD. In total, each donor contributed a single heparinised blood draw that averaged about 100 mL. cDNA synthesis used the whole RNA isolate, giving expressed TCRB sequences. Clones were read by immunoSEQ multiplex PCR, and TCRdb kept only the in-frame ones, dropping some. The table has some 350,000 clones, roughly 13% seen once; the top ten hold about 0.016%. This sample was included in a study of beta chain features in type 1 diabetes. Points from the study as a whole: Across all four CD4+ subsets, people with type 1 diabetes showed modestly shorter TCRB CDR3s.

The source material was naive CD4+ T cells from blood. This TCR came from a woman between 18 and 29 years old with type 1 diabetes. The genes are TRBV10-3 and TRBJ2-6; 10 bases are a match to TRBD1. In DNA, the CDR3 is TGTGCCATCACCCCCGACAGGGGGCTGGCCAACGTCCTGACTTTC. Translating it yields CAITPDRGLANVLTF.